The 9 T cell receptor beta chains presented below share a single source sample, sequenced in a study of cytomegalovirus exposure and HLA in healthy donors. Primers included in the PCR were 60 Vbeta and 13 Jbeta primers. The protocol was immunoSEQ multiplex PCR, while the TCRdb copy is restricted to in-frame clones and leaves out a portion. The table has 120,000 or so clones, 7% to 9.5% seen once. Sequencing input: PBMCs. These receptors all stem from a woman aged 40 to 49 in good health and CMV-seropositive.

V gene TRBV5-1 combines with J gene TRBJ2-3; the match to TRBD2 covers 8 bases. V trimming: 5 bases; J trimming: 0 bases; junction bases outside the gene matches: 5. This CDR3 is 15 amino acids long. Germline assignment: CDR1 SGHRS and CDR2 YFSETQ. CDR3 bases: TGCGCCAGCAGGTCCTTAGCGGGGAGCACAGATACGCAGTATTTT. This sequence encodes CASRSLAGSTDTQYF.

Only a few counts were recorded for this clone. The rearrangement uses TRBV5-5 and TRBJ1-5; TRBD1 agrees at 9 bases. The CDR3 extends over 18 amino acids. Germline assignment: CDR1 SGHKS and CDR2 YYEKEE (reference sequence). V shed 2 bases and J 0 bases; nucleotides not matched to a gene: 9. The CDR3 spells CASSFVTGGYYSNQPQHF. Here the CDR3 DNA reads TGTGCCAGCAGCTTTGTAACAGGGGGCTATTATAGCAATCAGCCCCAGCATTTT.

This clone was detected only a few times. V usage is TRBV28 and J usage is TRBJ2-7; TRBD2 is a possible D gene (5 bases). Germline V lookup: CDR1 MDHEN, CDR2 SYDVKM. Trimming removed 6 bases from V and 6 bases from J, with 18 bases in between. CDR3 length: 14 residues. CDR3 in amino acids: CASSPRGPGAEQYF. In nucleotides, the CDR3 is TGTGCCAGCAGCCCCAGAGGGCCGGGTGCCGAGCAGTACTTC.

This clone has just a few counts. CDR3 region: CASSQSTNYGYTF. The CDR3 coding sequence is TGTGCCAGCAGCCAATCTACGAACTATGGCTACACCTTC. The genes are TRBV5-5 and TRBJ1-2; D is ambiguous. V was trimmed by 4 bases and J by 2 bases, leaving 9 bases between them. CDR3 length equals 13 residues. Germline loops: CDR1 SGHKS, CDR2 YYEKEE (reference sequence).

The chain uses TRBV11-2 and TRBJ1-3; D ambiguous. From germline, CDR1 is SGHAT and CDR2 FQNNGV. Deletions cut 2 bases from V and 0 bases from J, with 17 bases between. This CDR3 region has 18 residues. CDR3 in amino acids: CASSLSGISELSGNTIYF. DNA for the CDR3: TGTGCCAGCAGCTTATCGGGTATAAGCGAGCTCTCTGGAAACACCATATATTTT.

This clone has more than one count but fewer than ten. Additional DNA sequences in this sample encode the identical CDR3. The chain joins TRBV4-1 to TRBJ1-1; 8 bases agree with TRBD1. Germline values: CDR1 MGHRA, CDR2 YSYEKL. The V and J ends lost 2 bases and 5 bases, in that order; junction bases with no gene match: 7. The CDR3 has 15 amino acids. The CDR3 is CASSQPTGARTEAFF. The CDR3 DNA is TGCGCCAGCAGCCAACCGACAGGGGCTCGGACTGAAGCTTTCTTT.

This clone turned up a few times. This sequence joins TRBV19 and TRBJ1-2; 7 bases are a match to TRBD1. The germline V gene encodes CDR1 LNHDA and CDR2 SQIVND (reference sequence). The CDR3 has 16 amino acids. J was trimmed by 6 bases and V by 8 bases; bases with no gene match: 18. The CDR3 is CASRSQGGVFYNGYTF. For the CDR3, the DNA is TGTGCCAGTCGATCGCAGGGGGGCGTTTTTTACAATGGCTACACCTTC. Variable domain in full (rest from reference TRBV19 and TRBJ1-2): DGGITQSPKYLFRKEGQNVTLSCEQNLNHDAMYWYRQDPGQGLRLIYYSQIVNDFQKGDIAEGYSVSREKKESFPLTVTSAQKNPTAFYLCASRSQGGVFYNGYTFGSGTRLTVV.

In its sample, this clone was seen a few times. The gene calls are TRBV6-1 and TRBJ1-2; no clear D gene. CDR1 MNHNS and CDR2 SASEGT come from the germline V gene. CDR3 length equals 13 residues. The V gene lost 8 bases and the J gene lost 1 base, with 11 bases spanning the gap. The CDR3 sequence: CASVRAGNYGYTF. CDR3 nucleotide sequence: TGTGCCAGCGTTCGAGCCGGTAACTATGGCTACACCTTC.

This clone came up a few times. This chain links TRBV4-1 with TRBJ2-3; the D gene is possibly TRBD2 (6 bases). This CDR3 region has 15 residues. Trimming took off 1 base at V and 0 bases at J, with 8 bases between the two ends. Germline values: CDR1 MGHRA, CDR2 YSYEKL. CDR3 nucleotides: TGCGCCAGCAGCCAAGGCGGGGAAAGCACAGATACGCAGTATTTT. Its translation: CASSQGGESTDTQYF.